The 28 T cell receptor beta chains below all came from one sample that was sequenced in a study of radiotherapy plus CTLA-4 blockade in lung cancer. Clones were sequenced by immunoSEQ multiplex PCR, and TCRdb holds only the in-frame ones, with some missing. The data show approximately 97,000 clones, roughly 80% seen once. The specimen was peripheral blood, collected from a patient treated with radiotherapy plus ipilimumab. The receptors shown here come from a human donor with non-small cell lung cancer who had stable disease on radiotherapy plus ipilimumab.

This sequence joins TRBV5-4 and TRBJ2-3; tentatively, D is TRBD2 (5 bases). This CDR3 comprises 13 residues. The germline V gene has CDR1 SGHNT and CDR2 YYREEE (reference sequence). The V gene lost 6 bases and the J gene lost 2 bases, with 10 bases spanning the gap. The CDR3 region has the DNA TGTGCCAGCAAAGAGGGCCCCACAGATACGCAGTATTTT. Amino acid sequence: CASKEGPTDTQYF. Combining the CDR3 with reference TRBV5-4 and TRBJ2-3 gives the whole variable domain ETGVTQSPTHLIKTRGQQVTLRCSSQSGHNTVSWYQQALGQGPQFIFQYYREEENGRGNFPPRFSGLQFPNYSSELNVNALELDDSALYLCASKEGPTDTQYFGPGTRLTVL.

The chain combines TRBV7-2 with TRBJ1-5, with D maybe TRBD1 (6 bases). The V end was cut by 5 bases, the J end by 1 base, with 12 bases between. The germline V gene has CDR1 SGHTA and CDR2 FQGNSA. This CDR3 spans 15 amino acids. The CDR3 DNA follows: TGTGCCAGCAGCCCCGGCAGGGGAAGCAATCAGCCCCAGCATTTT. Protein: CASSPGRGSNQPQHF.

The gene calls are TRBV7-2 and TRBJ2-2; D gene ambiguous. CDR1 is SGHTA, CDR2 FQGNSA, per germline. This CDR3 is 13 amino acids long. V lost 3 bases, J lost 5 bases, and 7 bases lay in between. In DNA, the CDR3 is TGTGCCAGCAGCTTGGTCGAAACCGGGGAGCTGTTTTTT. It encodes CASSLVETGELFF.

The J gene is TRBJ1-2, the V gene TRBV6-1; tentative D call: TRBD1 (5 bases). Germline V gene lookup returns CDR1 MNHNS and CDR2 SASEGT. The CDR3 consists of 13 residues. Between the trimmed V and J ends, which lost 7 bases and 4 bases, there was a span of 13 bases. The CDR3 DNA reads as TGTGCCAGCACCCCAGGAGGGGTCTATGGCTACACCTTC. Its protein product is CASTPGGVYGYTF.

V is TRBV10-2 and J is TRBJ2-7; D is uncertain. Deletions cut 2 bases from V and 6 bases from J, with 8 bases between. This CDR3 is built from 12 residues. Germline-derived CDR1 and CDR2 are WSHSY and SAAADI. Here the CDR3 reads CASSETGSEQYF. In nucleotides, the CDR3 is TGCGCCAGCAGTGAGACGGGTAGCGAGCAGTACTTC.

The chain combines TRBV9 with TRBJ1-5, with D unresolved. V gave up 0 bases and J gave up 6 bases, with 13 bases separating them. The CDR3 runs to 15 residues. Germline V gene lookup returns CDR1 SGDLS and CDR2 YYNGEE. CDR3 amino acids: CASSVGEGRAQPQHF. CDR3 coding DNA: TGTGCCAGCAGCGTAGGTGAGGGAAGGGCTCAGCCCCAGCATTTT.

On this clone itself: The identical CDR3 is also encoded by other nucleotide sequences in the sample. This sequence joins TRBV5-1 and TRBJ2-7; TRBD2 might be the D (6 bases). The germline gives CDR1 SGHRS, CDR2 YFSETQ. The CDR3 runs 15 residues. V lost 0 bases and J lost 4, with 14 bases in between. CDR3 loop: CASSLGGTPTYEQYF. In DNA, the CDR3 is TGCGCCAGCAGCTTGGGTGGGACTCCAACTTACGAGCAGTACTTC.

The CDR3 nucleotides read TGTGCCAGCAGTAGCCCTCGGGCCAGCCCCTACGAGCAGTACTTC. This encodes CASSSPRASPYEQYF. The chain employs TRBV6-5 and TRBJ2-7; no reliable D call. The CDR3 runs to 15 residues. The V end was cut by 5 bases, the J end by 2 bases, with 16 bases between. Germline CDR1 and CDR2: MNHEY and SVGAGI.

V gene TRBV30 combines with J gene TRBJ1-4; maybe TRBD1 (6 bases). The CDR3 is 14 residues long. V shed 2 bases and J shed 6 bases, with 13 bases lying between them. CDR1 and CDR2 from the germline V gene are GTSNPN and SVGIG (reference sequence). The CDR3 coding sequence is TGTGCCTGGAGTCACGGGAGGGGGGATGAAAAACTGTTTTTT. Translating it yields CAWSHGRGDEKLFF.

This chain links TRBV5-3 with TRBJ2-7; 12 bases map to TRBD2. TRBV5-3 is placed among ORFs of uncertain function. The length of the CDR3 is 17 residues. V shed 0 bases and J 6 bases; nucleotides not matched to a gene: 10. CDR3 bases: TGTGCCAGAAGCTTGGGGTGCCTAGCGGGGGGGCCGGGCGAGCAGTACTTC. Translating gives CARSLGCLAGGPGEQYF.

The V and J genes are TRBV7-7 and TRBJ2-5; 16 nucleotides line up with TRBD2. The CDR3 runs to 16 residues. Trimming at V came to 7 bases and at J to 2 bases, leaving 4 bases not matched to a gene. Per germline, CDR1 SSHAT and CDR2 FNYEAQ (reference sequence). The CDR3, as DNA: TGTGCCAGCACCGAGGGACTAGCGGGGGGGCAAGAGACCCAGTACTTC. Protein product: CASTEGLAGGQETQYF.

The rearrangement joins TRBV28 to TRBJ1-5; D perhaps matches TRBD1 (5 bases). Per the germline V gene, CDR1 is MDHEN and CDR2 is SYDVKM. The V gene lost 5 bases and the J gene lost 1 base, with 15 bases spanning the gap. This CDR3 spans 16 amino acids. The CDR3 region is CASSPLRDASNQPQHF. The CDR3 DNA is TGTGCCAGCAGTCCCCTCCGGGACGCCAGCAATCAGCCCCAGCATTTT. The full variable domain, rest sourced from reference TRBV28 and TRBJ1-5, is DVKVTQSSRYLVKRTGEKVFLECVQDMDHENMFWYRQDPGLGLRLIYFSYDVKMKEKGDIPEGYSVSREKKERFSLILESASTNQTSMYLCASSPLRDASNQPQHFGDGTRLSIL.

The chain employs TRBV27 and TRBJ2-3; TRBD2 agrees at 10 bases. V trimming: 6 bases; J trimming: 6 bases; junction bases outside the gene matches: 15. This CDR3 contains 17 residues. Germline lookup yields CDR1 MNHEY and CDR2 SMNVEV (reference sequence). CDR3 nucleotide sequence: TGTGCCAGCAGAAAATTCGGGACTAGCGCTGGGAGGGATACGCAGTATTTT. Protein sequence: CASRKFGTSAGRDTQYF.

This rearrangement joins TRBV11-3 to TRBJ2-1, with D maybe TRBD2 (6 bases). Looked up from germline, CDR1 is SGHNT and CDR2 is YENEEA. V lost 1 base, J lost 8 bases, and 15 bases lay in between. The CDR3 is 15 amino acids. The CDR3 reads CASSLGLGHVDEQFF. CDR3 in DNA: TGTGCCAGCAGCTTAGGACTAGGCCATGTAGATGAGCAGTTCTTC. Filled out from reference TRBV11-3 and TRBJ2-1, the complete variable domain reads EAGVVQSPRYKIIEKKQPVAFWCNPISGHNTLYWYLQNLGQGPELLIRYENEEAVDDSQLPKDRFSAERLKGVDSTLKIQPAELGDSAVYLCASSLGLGHVDEQFFGPGTRLTVL.

The chain has TRBV18 and TRBJ2-1; no clear D gene. This CDR3 is built from 14 residues. From germline, CDR1 is KGHSH and CDR2 LQKENI. V was shortened by 3 bases and J by 7 bases, with 13 bases between the two germline ends. CDR3 sequence reads: CASSPQSQANEQFF. In DNA, the CDR3 is TGTGCCAGCTCACCGCAGAGTCAGGCAAATGAGCAGTTCTTC.

This chain links TRBV27 with TRBJ1-2, with a tentative D call TRBD1 (5 bases). In germline, CDR1 is MNHEY, CDR2 SMNVEV (reference sequence). The CDR3 is 13 amino acids. V was cut by 7 bases and J by 5 bases, with 14 bases left in between. CDR3 nucleotide sequence: TGTGCCAGCACGACCGGCGCAGGGTATGGCTACACCTTC. Protein sequence: CASTTGAGYGYTF.

This chain joins TRBV28 and TRBJ1-4; 8 nucleotides line up with TRBD1. The V segment lost 6 bases and the J segment 8 bases; nucleotides outside the gene matches: 8. CDR1 MDHEN and CDR2 SYDVKM come from the germline V gene. CDR3 size: 14 residues. The CDR3 region is CASRFYRGSEKLFF. The CDR3, as DNA: TGTGCCAGCAGATTCTACAGGGGGAGCGAAAAACTGTTTTTT.

The chain employs TRBV5-1 and TRBJ2-2, with D unresolved. Per germline, CDR1 SGHRS and CDR2 YFSETQ. CDR3 length: 13 amino acids. With 0 bases removed from V and 5 bases from J, the gap between germline ends came to 5 bases. The CDR3 DNA reads as TGCGCCAGCAGCTTGGTGGGGACCGGGGAGCTGTTTTTT. Its protein product is CASSLVGTGELFF.

This sequence joins TRBV9 and TRBJ1-3; D ambiguous. Germline V gives CDR1 SGDLS, CDR2 YYNGEE. Trimming cost V 5 bases and J 2 bases, with 14 bases left between them. This CDR3 is 15 amino acids long. Here the CDR3 reads CASRPGPQTGNTIYF. CDR3 DNA: TGTGCCAGCAGGCCCGGGCCTCAGACTGGAAACACCATATATTTT.

The J gene is TRBJ2-1, the V gene TRBV13; unclear D gene. The CDR3 runs to 15 residues. CDR1 is PRHDT, CDR2 FYEKMQ, per germline (reference sequence). V was clipped by 6 bases and J by 9 bases, with 21 bases between them. The CDR3 coding sequence is TGTGCCAGCAGAATAGAGCGTGGAAATTATGGTGAGCAGTTCTTC. This translates into CASRIERGNYGEQFF.

This sequence joins TRBV27 and TRBJ2-7; D is possibly TRBD1 (6 bases). The CDR3 sequence is 15 residues long. The germline gives CDR1 MNHEY, CDR2 SMNVEV (reference sequence). V lost 0 bases and J 0 bases, leaving 9 bases between the germline ends. CDR3 nucleotides: TGTGCCAGCAGTTTATCGCACAGGGTCTCCTACGAGCAGTACTTC. This encodes CASSLSHRVSYEQYF.

This clone has a single count. The V and J genes are TRBV18 and TRBJ1-6; possible D gene TRBD1, 5 bases. With 3 bases removed from V and 5 bases from J, the gap between germline ends came to 17 bases. Germline assignment: CDR1 KGHSH and CDR2 LQKENI. The CDR3 contains 17 residues. CDR3 amino acids: CASSPRAIGGNNSPLHF. The CDR3 DNA follows: TGTGCCAGCTCACCCCGGGCAATTGGGGGAAATAATTCACCCCTCCACTTT.

The rearrangement uses TRBV9 and TRBJ2-1; the match to TRBD2 covers 7 bases. Germline trimming cut 3 bases from V and 7 bases from J; bases unmatched to any gene: 16. The CDR3 has 17 residues. CDR1 and CDR2 from the germline V gene are SGDLS and YYNGEE. The CDR3 sequence is CASSEAGGSLGKNEQFF. In nucleotides, the CDR3 is TGTGCCAGCAGCGAAGCGGGCGGGAGCCTGGGTAAAAATGAGCAGTTCTTC.

In regard to this clone: Different DNA sequences within this sample yield the same CDR3. The chain couples TRBV28 to TRBJ1-1, with D tentatively TRBD1 (6 bases). Germline CDR1 is MDHEN and CDR2 is SYDVKM. Deletions cut 8 bases from V and 0 bases from J, with 16 bases between. This CDR3 spans 15 amino acids. The CDR3 spells CASPKQGTMNTEAFF. Here the CDR3 DNA reads TGTGCCAGCCCAAAACAGGGAACCATGAACACTGAAGCTTTCTTT. The full variable domain, rest sourced from reference TRBV28 and TRBJ1-1, is DVKVTQSSRYLVKRTGEKVFLECVQDMDHENMFWYRQDPGLGLRLIYFSYDVKMKEKGDIPEGYSVSREKKERFSLILESASTNQTSMYLCASPKQGTMNTEAFFGQGTRLTVV.

The V and J genes are TRBV5-1 and TRBJ1-2; D perhaps matches TRBD1 (5 bases). This CDR3 region has 13 residues. V was clipped by 0 bases and J by 8 bases, with 11 bases between them. In germline, CDR1 is SGHRS, CDR2 YFSETQ. The CDR3 is CASSLEAGRGYTF. The DNA for the CDR3 is TGCGCCAGCAGCTTGGAGGCAGGGAGAGGCTACACCTTC.

This chain connects TRBV15 to TRBJ1-1, with D unclear. Germline V CDR1 and CDR2: LNHNV, YYDKDF (reference sequence). Trimming pared 5 bases from V and 1 base from J, leaving 8 bases between. This CDR3 region has 13 residues. The CDR3 DNA is TGTGCCACCAGCGTGAAGACGAACACTGAAGCTTTCTTT. Protein product: CATSVKTNTEAFF.

V usage is TRBV9 and J usage is TRBJ1-6, with 8 nucleotides matching TRBD1. J lost 7 bases, V lost 4 bases, and 10 bases had no gene match. This CDR3 spans 16 amino acids. Looked up from germline, CDR1 is SGDLS and CDR2 is YYNGEE. The CDR3 DNA reads as TGTGCCAGCAGCCCCCAGGGGGCCTATCTAAATTCACCCCTCCACTTT. It yields the protein CASSPQGAYLNSPLHF.

This sequence joins TRBV11-2 and TRBJ1-6; no clear D. The CDR3 runs 15 residues. CDR1 and CDR2 from the germline V gene are SGHAT and FQNNGV. Trimming cost V 4 bases and J 1 base, with 8 bases left between them. CDR3 sequence (DNA): TGTGCCAGCAGCTCGTCGGGATCCTATAATTCACCCCTCCACTTT. Its translation is CASSSSGSYNSPLHF.